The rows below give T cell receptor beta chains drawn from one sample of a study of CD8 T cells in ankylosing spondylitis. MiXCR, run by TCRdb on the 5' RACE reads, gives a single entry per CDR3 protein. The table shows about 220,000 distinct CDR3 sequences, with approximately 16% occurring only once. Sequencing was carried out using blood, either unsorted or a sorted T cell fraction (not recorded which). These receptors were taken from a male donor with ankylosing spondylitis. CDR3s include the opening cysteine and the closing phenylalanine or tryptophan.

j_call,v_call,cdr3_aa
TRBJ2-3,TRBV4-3,CASSGEWREGLTDTQYF
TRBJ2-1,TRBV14,CASSLWRENYNEQFF
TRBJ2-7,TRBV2,CASSDGPSDYEQYF
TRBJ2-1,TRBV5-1,CASSFARDLSSYNEQFF
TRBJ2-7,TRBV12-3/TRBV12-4,CASSFRGRIDEQYF
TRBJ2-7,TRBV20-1,CSAPEAGVVAYEQYF
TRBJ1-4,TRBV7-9,CASSPGIYDATNEKLFF
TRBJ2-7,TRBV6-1,CASSIWDSSYEQYF
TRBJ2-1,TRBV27,CASRTLAGGHNEQFF
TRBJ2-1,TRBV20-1,CSARERGYNEQFF
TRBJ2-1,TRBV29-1,CSVALASNNEQFF
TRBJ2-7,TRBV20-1,CSARPGLAPYEQYF
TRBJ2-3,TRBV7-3,CASSLTVEDTQYF
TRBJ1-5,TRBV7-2,CASSLAAGGIGNQPQHF
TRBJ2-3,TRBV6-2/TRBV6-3,CASSYQGRDTQYF
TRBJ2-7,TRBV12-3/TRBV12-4,CASKLAGGPGAGEQYF
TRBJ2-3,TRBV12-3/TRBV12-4,CASRQTSGGSTDTQYF
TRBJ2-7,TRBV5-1,CASSLGRGERYEQYF
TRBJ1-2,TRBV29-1,CSVEDGAGDYGYTF
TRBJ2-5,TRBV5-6,CASSWADRGQETQYF
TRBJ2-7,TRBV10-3,CAISESRQGGEQYF
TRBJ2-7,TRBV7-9,CASSHNRDRGFEQYF
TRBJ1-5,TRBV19,CASSIEGNQPQHF
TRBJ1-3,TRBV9,CASSAAGSGNTIYF
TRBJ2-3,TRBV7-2,CASSSKGGVWDTQYF
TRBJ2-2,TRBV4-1,CASSQETSGSGELFF
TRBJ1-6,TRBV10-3,CAISLRDRNSPLHF
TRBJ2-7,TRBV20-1,CSARDFGTTAYEQYF
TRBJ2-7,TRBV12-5,CASGFFPGHEQYF
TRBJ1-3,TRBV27,CASSFRVPGNTIYF
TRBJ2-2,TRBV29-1,CSVSGGGELFF
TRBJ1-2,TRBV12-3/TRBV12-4,CASSPGTDYGYTF
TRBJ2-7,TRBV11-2,CASSSPGTANYEQYF
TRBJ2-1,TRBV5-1,CASSEGNEQFF
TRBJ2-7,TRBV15,CATSDGEGGIRDEQYF
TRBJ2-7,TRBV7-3,CASSVSGRSSYEQYF
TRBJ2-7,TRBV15,CATSPGLPNEQYF
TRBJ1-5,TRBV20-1,CSARDYGGGRDQPQHF
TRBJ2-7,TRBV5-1,CASSLYGGNYEQYF
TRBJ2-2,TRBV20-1,CSAMPDRATGELFF
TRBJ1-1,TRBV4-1,CASSPPGQGTEAFF